Below, one TCR beta chain is given with its context. The CDR3 is made up of 15 amino acids. The germline CDR1 and CDR2 sequences are SGHTA and FQGTGA. V was cut by 5 bases and J by 0 bases, with 13 bases left in between. After constant-region reverse-primer amplification, full-length variable regions underwent semi-nested PCR with Nested Universal Primer A. TCRdb called the 5' RACE reads again in MiXCR, with one record for every CDR3 protein. Altogether tens of thousands of distinct CDR3 sequences are present, more than 25% being singletons, with the ten largest covering roughly 2%. Naive CD4+ T cells were purified with Tregs depleted by CD25.

The origin of this receptor is a female donor with breast cancer. V gene TRBV7-3 combines with J gene TRBJ2-5; possibly TRBD2 for D (5 bases). The specimen was naive CD4+ T cells sorted from blood. The sample's subset: naive CD4+ T cells, CD4+CD45RA+CD25-. In DNA form, the CDR3 reads TGTGCCAGCAGCCGGGGTCCGCGGGACCAAGAGACCCAGTACTTC. It codes for CASSRGPRDQETQYF.